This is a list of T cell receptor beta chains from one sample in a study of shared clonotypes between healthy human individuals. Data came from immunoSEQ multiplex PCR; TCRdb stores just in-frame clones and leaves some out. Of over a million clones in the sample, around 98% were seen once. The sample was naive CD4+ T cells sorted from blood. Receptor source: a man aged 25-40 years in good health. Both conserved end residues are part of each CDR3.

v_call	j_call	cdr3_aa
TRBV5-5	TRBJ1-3	CASSSDGRSGNTIYF
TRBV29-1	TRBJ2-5	CSVVWQGQETQYF
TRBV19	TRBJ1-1	CASSTREVWGAEAFF
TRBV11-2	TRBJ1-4	CASSRMVIGEKLFF
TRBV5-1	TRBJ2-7	CASSLAAQGSYEQYF
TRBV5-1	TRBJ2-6	CASSLRTVGANVLTF
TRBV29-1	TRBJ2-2	CSARLAGGGELFF
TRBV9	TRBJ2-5	CASSPAGGKAETQYF
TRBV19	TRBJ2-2	CASTWTSGVNTGELFF
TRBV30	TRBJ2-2	CAWATSHTGELFF
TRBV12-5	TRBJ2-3	CASGSTSGRFTDTQYF
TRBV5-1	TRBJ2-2	CASSLGLGELFF
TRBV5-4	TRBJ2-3	CASSTGGRGTDTQYF
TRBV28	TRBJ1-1	CASRLQNTEAFF
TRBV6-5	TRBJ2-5	CASTRTGGGQETQYF
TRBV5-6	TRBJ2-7	CASSLAGTGHEQYF
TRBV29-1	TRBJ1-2	CSVGEVAQGYTF
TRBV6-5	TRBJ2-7	CASSYSGTRTYEQYF
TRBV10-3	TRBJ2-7	CAISEITSGRTSYEQYF
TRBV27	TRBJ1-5	CASSLQRDHQPQHF
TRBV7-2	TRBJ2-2	CASSPGTGAGELFF
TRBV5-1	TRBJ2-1	CASRATGKVFNEQFF
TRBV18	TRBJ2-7	CASSPPQRGSYEQYF
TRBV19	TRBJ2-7	CASSLSGRYSYEQYF
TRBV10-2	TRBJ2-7	CASSEEKVFYEQYF
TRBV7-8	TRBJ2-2	CASSLGQGRTGELFF
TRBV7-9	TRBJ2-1	CASRLMPGEQFF
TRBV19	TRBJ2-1	CASSIDGGLALNEQFF
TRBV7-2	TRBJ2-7	CASSDPITGTLTYEQYF
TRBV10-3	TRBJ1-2	CAIREGQAYGYTF
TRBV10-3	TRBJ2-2	CAIRGLDIYTGELFF
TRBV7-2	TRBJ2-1	CASSQGYEQFF
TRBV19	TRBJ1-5	CASYDRGYSNQPQHF
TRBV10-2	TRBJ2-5	CASSELGGITQYF
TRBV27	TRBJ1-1	CASSPSFQGDTEAFF
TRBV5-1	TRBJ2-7	CASSSRDRAYEQYF
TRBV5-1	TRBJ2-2	CASSLVPTGTGELFF
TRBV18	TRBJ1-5	CASSPVAGSGQPQHF
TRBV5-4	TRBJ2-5	CASSLVSPQETQYF
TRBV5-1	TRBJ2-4	CASSPYTAAKNIQYF
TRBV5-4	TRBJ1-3	CASSSGQRSGNTIYF
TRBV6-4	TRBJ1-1	CASSGRGPGAYTEAFF
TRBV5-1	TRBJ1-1	CASSQDRRANTEAFF
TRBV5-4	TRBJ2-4	CASSSRAMAKNIQYF
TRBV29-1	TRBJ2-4	CSVPTGGVFKNIQYF
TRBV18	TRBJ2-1	CASSPQRSHNDGRGQFF
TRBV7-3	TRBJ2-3	CASRLGLAGGDTQYF
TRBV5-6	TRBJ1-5	CASSFGHLSNQPQHF
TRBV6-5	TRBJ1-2	CASSPVGETGYTF
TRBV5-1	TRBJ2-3	CASSSPSTDTQYF
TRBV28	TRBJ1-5	CASSPSFNQPQHF
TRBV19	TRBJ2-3	CASLRHPDTQYF
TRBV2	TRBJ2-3	CASSRDTRTDTQYF
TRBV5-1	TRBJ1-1	CASVWERGTEAFF
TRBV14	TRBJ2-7	CASSRETGVLAEQYF